The next 10 T cell receptor beta chains were all read from a single sample in a study of blood T cell repertoires in COVID-19. TCRdb's copy holds only in-frame clones and misses some; the assay was immunoSEQ multiplex PCR. In the table there are 25,000 to 30,000 clones, about 80% of which are singletons. Sequenced: peripheral blood. All receptors come from a woman in her 70s with acute or convalescent COVID-19.

V and J are TRBV7-2 and TRBJ2-3, with TRBD2 identical over 16 bases. The CDR3 has 19 residues. With 8 bases clipped from V and 0 bases from J, the junction kept 11 bases outside the gene matches. Germline CDR1 is SGHTA and CDR2 is FQGNSA. In nucleotides, the CDR3 is TGTGCCAGCTCCCTTGTGGGACTAGCGGGGGGGTTAAGCACAGATACGCAGTATTTT. Its protein product is CASSLVGLAGGLSTDTQYF.

The chain combines TRBV6-5 with TRBJ1-2; D gene uncertain. Germline V gene sequence: CDR1 MNHEY, CDR2 SVGAGI. This CDR3 is built from 14 residues. The germline V and J ends were trimmed by 1 base and 11 bases, with 17 bases remaining between them. The CDR3 region is CASSYYEGVGGYTF. The CDR3 nucleotides read TGTGCCAGCAGTTACTACGAGGGTGTTGGTGGGTACACCTTC.

The chain joins TRBV4-1 to TRBJ2-3; D ambiguous. V was clipped by 1 base and J by 3 bases, with 11 bases between them. The V gene's germline CDR1 is MGHRA and CDR2 YSYEKL. The CDR3 totals 15 residues. CDR3 bases: TGCGCCAGCAGCCAAGCGTCTGCGCGGACAGATACGCAGTATTTT. Translation gives CASSQASARTDTQYF.

J is TRBJ2-3 and V is TRBV2, with D perhaps TRBD1 (6 bases). The CDR3 spans 13 residues. V lost 10 bases, J lost 2 bases, and 13 bases lay in between. CDR1 and CDR2 (germline): SNHLY, FYNNEI. The CDR3 loop is CATARTVTDTQYF. For the CDR3, the DNA is TGTGCCACAGCTCGGACAGTCACAGATACGCAGTATTTT.

This clone was recorded many times. This chain uses TRBV7-2 with TRBJ2-3, with 11 bases matching TRBD2. Germline V gives CDR1 SGHTA, CDR2 FQGNSA. The J segment lost 1 base and the V segment lost 2 bases, leaving 8 bases of the junction unmatched. This CDR3 has 18 amino acids. The CDR3 sequence is CASSLILTSGGRTDTQYF. The CDR3 nucleotides read TGTGCCAGCAGCTTAATCCTCACTAGCGGGGGACGCACAGATACGCAGTATTTT. The full variable domain, with the rest looked up from reference TRBV7-2 and TRBJ2-3, is GAGVSQSPSNKVTEKGKDVELRCDPISGHTALYWYRQSLGQGLEFLIYFQGNSAPDKSGLPSDRFSAERTGGSVSTLTIQRTQQEDSAVYLCASSLILTSGGRTDTQYFGPGTRLTVL.

CDR3 amino acids: CASSPDADYGYTF. DNA of the CDR3: TGTGCCAGCTCACCAGATGCGGATTATGGCTACACCTTC. This rearrangement joins TRBV18 to TRBJ1-2; D uncertain. Trimming shortened V by 2 bases and J by 5 bases, and 9 bases separated the two germline ends. Germline V gene sequence: CDR1 KGHSH, CDR2 LQKENI. The CDR3 is 13 amino acids.

J is TRBJ2-3 and V is TRBV7-9; 10 nucleotides align to TRBD1. Looked up from germline, CDR1 is SEHNR and CDR2 is FQNEAQ (reference sequence). V shed 4 bases and J 3 bases; nucleotides not matched to a gene: 7. CDR3 length equals 16 residues. The CDR3 loop reads CASSSLPGQGTDTQYF. The CDR3 DNA reads TGTGCCAGCAGCTCCTTACCGGGACAGGGGACAGATACGCAGTATTTT.

The rearrangement uses TRBV15 and TRBJ2-5; TRBD1 aligns across 7 bases. This CDR3 has 15 residues. J was trimmed by 0 bases and V by 1 base; bases with no gene match: 2. Germline CDR1 reads LNHNV; CDR2 reads YYDKDF (reference sequence). For the CDR3, the DNA is TGTGCCACCAGCAGAGCGGGACAGAACCAAGAGACCCAGTACTTC. It specifies CATSRAGQNQETQYF. Using reference TRBV15 and TRBJ2-5 for the parts outside the CDR3, the full variable domain is DAMVIQNPRYQVTQFGKPVTLSCSQTLNHNVMYWYQQKSSQAPKLLFHYYDKDFNNEADTPDNFQSRRPNTSFCFLDIRSPGLGDTAMYLCATSRAGQNQETQYFGPGTRLLVL.

This sequence joins TRBV5-3 and TRBJ2-7; 10 bases are a match to TRBD2. TRBV5-3 carries the ORF label, with uncertain function. This CDR3 has 16 amino acids. The trim removed 3 bases at V and 9 bases at J, leaving 15 bases unmatched. CDR3 sequence: CARSSAPSGRTHGQYF. CDR3 nucleotide sequence: TGTGCCAGAAGCTCGGCGCCTAGCGGGAGAACCCACGGGCAGTACTTC.

The chain links TRBV7-9 to TRBJ2-3, with TRBD2 identical over 7 bases. Per germline, CDR1 SEHNR and CDR2 FQNEAQ (reference sequence). Trimming cost V 1 base and J 6 bases; bases outside gene matches: 19. This CDR3 is 19 amino acids long. CDR3 residues: CASSLDLSWRGGQGDTQYF. For the CDR3, the DNA is TGTGCCAGCAGCTTAGATCTATCCTGGCGGGGAGGGCAAGGCGATACGCAGTATTTT.